Here is one TCR beta chain with its context. What it recognizes is unknown. Treg sorting used a CD4+CD25+CD127-/low gate. TCRdb re-analysed the 5' RACE reads in MiXCR, keeping a single row per CDR3 protein. The sample includes approximately 50,000 distinct CDR3 sequences, under 25% of them seen just once. Study observations and caveats: Tumor Tregs overlapped most with tumor, then blood, naive CD4+ cells.

V lost 9 bases and J 4 bases, leaving 13 bases between the germline ends. The germline gives CDR1 SGHRS, CDR2 YFSETQ. The CDR3 is 12 residues long. The origin of this receptor is a female donor with breast cancer. The chain joins TRBV5-1 to TRBJ2-5; D is perhaps TRBD2 (6 bases). Sample: tumor-infiltrating Tregs sorted from the breast tumor. The CDR3: CATRGSGETQYF. DNA of the CDR3: TGCGCCACCCGGGGGTCAGGAGAGACCCAGTACTTC.